This T cell receptor (beta chain) comes out of a study of blood T cell repertoires in COVID-19. Clones were sequenced by immunoSEQ multiplex PCR, and TCRdb holds only the in-frame ones, with some missing. The sample consists of tens of thousands of clones, more than 75% of them appearing once. The length of the CDR3 is 15 residues. The V segment lost 3 bases and the J segment 3 bases; nucleotides outside the gene matches: 6. Looked up from germline, CDR1 is SGHRS and CDR2 is YFSETQ. What was sequenced was peripheral blood. V gene TRBV5-1 combines with J gene TRBJ1-1, with 9 bases matching TRBD1. The receptor's source is a man in his fifties or sixties with active COVID-19. CDR3 nucleotide sequence: TGCGCCAGCAGCTCCGGGACAGGGCTGGACACTGAAGCTTTCTTT. This gives the protein CASSSGTGLDTEAFF.